These T cell receptor beta chains were read from a single sample in a study of molecular identifiers for immune sequencing clone quantification. TCRdb reanalysed the PCR reads using MiXCR and keeps one entry per CDR3 protein. The sample gives 550,000 to 750,000 distinct CDR3 sequences, 20% of which show up once; roughly 0.85% is in the top ten. The source material was naive CD8+ T cells from blood, with Jurkat cell RNA spiked in. These receptors were obtained from a human donor in good health. Some libraries in this study had Jurkat cell RNA spiked in. CDR3s include the opening cysteine and the closing phenylalanine or tryptophan. The D gene is left open where the match is weak. A clone size is listed for some rows: how often the clone was seen (once, few, many), or a class if it is expanded.

clone_size j_call d_call v_call cdr3_aa cdr3_nt
many TRBJ2-3 TRBD2 TRBV5-1 CASSLIGTREGNTDTQYF TGCGCCAGCAGCTTGATCGGGACTAGGGAGGGCAACACAGATACGCAGTATTTT
NA TRBJ1-1 NA TRBV7-9 CASSLAARANTEAFF TGTGCCAGCAGCTTAGCGGCCCGGGCGAACACTGAAGCTTTCTTT
few TRBJ2-3 NA TRBV15 CATSTYPTDTQYF TGTGCCACCAGCACCTACCCTACAGATACGCAGTATTTT
many TRBJ1-1 TRBD1 TRBV28 CASSHDRGLAEAFF TGTGCCAGCAGTCACGACAGGGGGCTCGCTGAAGCTTTCTTT
many TRBJ1-1 TRBD1 TRBV12-5 CASGVWSGQGEAFF TGTGCTAGTGGAGTTTGGAGTGGACAGGGGGAAGCTTTCTTT
many TRBJ2-7 NA TRBV7-2 CASSLQGLHEQYF TGTGCCAGCAGTCTCCAGGGGTTACACGAGCAGTACTTC
many TRBJ2-7 NA TRBV19 CASSIRAPGDYSYEQYF TGTGCCAGTAGTATTCGCGCCCCCGGGGATTACTCCTACGAGCAGTACTTC
NA TRBJ1-4 NA TRBV6-5 CASSTRVSSNEKLFF TGTGCCAGCAGTACTAGGGTGTCGTCTAATGAAAAACTGTTTTTT
few TRBJ1-5 NA TRBV19 CASSIWGGASNQPQHF TGTGCCAGTAGTATCTGGGGGGGCGCGAGCAATCAGCCCCAGCATTTT
many TRBJ2-3 TRBD2 TRBV20-1 CSARDLASGRIDTQYF TGCAGTGCTAGAGATTTGGCTAGCGGGAGAATAGATACGCAGTATTTT
NA TRBJ2-1 TRBD2 TRBV19 CASSVWASGVDNEQFF TGTGCCAGTAGTGTATGGGCTAGCGGAGTAGACAATGAGCAGTTCTTC
few TRBJ2-2 NA TRBV10-3 CAISDGTGNTGELFF TGTGCCATCAGTGACGGGACGGGGAACACCGGGGAGCTGTTTTTT
many TRBJ1-2 NA TRBV13 CASSLSALYGYTF TGTGCCAGCAGCTTGTCAGCCCTCTATGGCTACACCTTC
few TRBJ2-3 NA TRBV7-6 CASSLIGLTDTQYF TGTGCCAGCAGCTTAATCGGCCTCACAGATACGCAGTATTTT
few TRBJ2-7 TRBD1 TRBV30 CAWSVQTGSEQYF TGTGCCTGGAGTGTACAGACAGGGTCCGAGCAGTACTTC
many TRBJ1-3 NA TRBV28 CASSLGTGLYGNTIYF TGTGCCAGCAGCTTAGGCACAGGCTTATATGGAAACACCATATATTTT
many TRBJ1-2 TRBD1 TRBV29-1 CSVAGGASIANYGYTF TGCAGCGTTGCAGGGGGCGCTTCCATAGCTAACTATGGCTACACCTTC
many TRBJ2-7 NA TRBV28 CASAAVGLGEQYF TGTGCCTCAGCGGCCGTAGGGCTCGGCGAGCAGTACTTC
NA TRBJ1-2 TRBD1 TRBV15 CATSRDRGGDGYTF TGTGCCACCAGCAGGGACAGGGGCGGAGATGGCTACACCTTC
few TRBJ2-1 NA TRBV7-6 CASSSESGEQFF TGTGCCAGCAGCTCAGAGTCGGGTGAGCAGTTCTTC
many TRBJ1-4 TRBD1 TRBV20-1 CSARGGQDNEKLFF TGCAGTGCTAGAGGTGGACAGGATAATGAAAAACTGTTTTTT
NA TRBJ2-1 TRBD2 TRBV2 CASSAPGLADSYNEQFF TGTGCCAGCAGTGCCCCGGGACTAGCTGACTCCTACAATGAGCAGTTCTTC
NA TRBJ2-2 TRBD2 TRBV19 CASSILAGGHTWELFF TGTGCCAGTAGTATCTTAGCGGGAGGCCACACCTGGGAGCTGTTTTTT
many TRBJ1-2 NA TRBV4-1 CASSPVQGGEGYTF TGCGCCAGCAGCCCAGTACAGGGTGGCGAGGGCTACACCTTC
many TRBJ2-7 NA TRBV28 CASSFLAGTYEQYF TGTGCCAGCAGTTTTTTAGCAGGGACCTACGAGCAGTACTTC
few TRBJ2-5 TRBD2 TRBV7-2 CASSGRGGVDWTQYF TGTGCCAGCAGCGGGCGGGGGGGGGTAGATTGGACCCAGTACTTC
many TRBJ2-7 NA TRBV4-2 CASSQDRRMDEQYF TGTGCCAGCAGCCAAGATCGAAGGATGGACGAGCAGTACTTC
few TRBJ2-5 TRBD1 TRBV18 CASSPAGTGQETQYF TGTGCCAGCTCACCAGCCGGGACAGGTCAAGAGACCCAGTACTTC
many TRBJ2-3 NA TRBV4-1 CASSQKAPSTDTQYF TGCGCCAGCAGCCAAAAGGCTCCTAGCACAGATACGCAGTATTTT
NA TRBJ2-7 TRBD1 TRBV6-2/TRBV6-3 CASSKTRDSSYEQYF TGTGCCAGCAGTAAGACCCGGGACAGCTCCTACGAGCAGTACTTC
many TRBJ2-5 NA TRBV29-1 CSVSSGERVGETQYF TGCAGCGTTAGCTCAGGGGAGAGGGTAGGAGAGACCCAGTACTTC
many TRBJ2-5 NA TRBV7-9 CASSFGYPETQYF TGTGCCAGCAGCTTCGGCTACCCAGAGACCCAGTACTTC
few TRBJ2-7 NA TRBV20-1 CSAQQGPVTKFGQYF TGCAGTGCCCAACAAGGACCCGTAACTAAATTCGGGCAGTACTTC
few TRBJ1-1 NA TRBV4-1 CASSQGGANTEAFF TGCGCCAGCAGCCAAGGGGGAGCGAACACTGAAGCTTTCTTT
NA TRBJ2-5 NA TRBV5-3 CASRGLAQETQYF TGTGCCAGCAGGGGCCTGGCCCAAGAGACCCAGTACTTC
many TRBJ1-4 NA TRBV27 CASSRIGRSRTLNEKLFF TGTGCCAGCAGTCGAATAGGACGGTCCCGAACTCTTAATGAAAAACTGTTTTTT
many TRBJ2-2 NA TRBV5-1 CASSWTSGELFF TGCGCCAGCAGCTGGACGAGCGGGGAGCTGTTTTTT
many TRBJ2-2 TRBD1 TRBV29-1 CSAVMTGENTGELFF TGCAGCGCTGTCATGACAGGGGAGAACACCGGGGAGCTGTTTTTT
few TRBJ2-2 NA TRBV30 CAWSITGFGELFF TGTGCCTGGAGTATAACAGGGTTCGGGGAGCTGTTTTTT
few TRBJ2-7 NA TRBV19 CASSIDRGNEQYF TGTGCCAGTAGTATAGATCGCGGGAACGAGCAGTACTTC
few TRBJ2-6 TRBD1 TRBV11-2 CASSKGQEYATNVLTF TGTGCCAGCAGCAAAGGACAGGAATATGCGACCAACGTCCTGACTTTC
many TRBJ2-2 NA TRBV2 CASSEFKDTGELFF TGTGCCAGCAGTGAGTTTAAGGACACCGGGGAGCTGTTTTTT
many TRBJ2-5 TRBD2 TRBV20-1 CSARISGEETQYF TGCAGTGCTAGAATTAGCGGGGAAGAGACCCAGTACTTC